Many counts were recorded for the clone carrying this TCR beta chain. Its antigen is as yet unknown. One entry per CDR3 protein, called by TCRdb with MiXCR from the 5' RACE reads. Among fewer than 250,000 distinct CDR3 sequences, roughly 7.5% were seen once, and the ten largest hold less than 2%. This entry comes from a study of identical twins. Notes on the study in general: Beta out-of-frame twin sharing showed a weaker excess. Modelling approaches yielded underestimates of out-of-frame TCR alpha sharing between monozygotic twins.

The CDR3 loop spans 15 amino acids. Germline V gives CDR1 LGHDT, CDR2 YNNKEL (reference sequence). The junction had 4 bases not matched to a gene; V was cut back by 3 bases and J by 4 bases. The data were also submitted as part of a second study, on yellow fever vaccine responses in identical twins.

This TCR came from a woman younger than 30 in good health. This sequence joins TRBV3-1 and TRBJ2-1; 9 bases are shared with TRBD2. Sequenced sample: memory (CD45RO+) T cells sorted from blood. This CDR3 is CASSHIAGVYNEQFF. The CDR3 nucleotides are TGTGCCAGCAGCCATATAGCGGGGGTTTACAATGAGCAGTTCTTC.